A selection of T cell receptor beta chains follows, all from one sample in a study of T cell responses to AZD1222 COVID-19 vaccine. Produced via immunoSEQ multiplex PCR; TCRdb's table is partial and in-frame only. Among about 130,000 clones, about 89% were seen once, and the ten largest hold roughly 6%. The input for sequencing was peripheral blood, taken on day 0 of AZD1222 vaccination. These receptors all stem from an adult in good health. Each CDR3 is given with its conserved first and last residue. The D gene is left open where the match is weak. A row's size may be missing; if present it is once, few, many or a size class.

j_call d_call v_call clone_size cdr3_aa cdr3_nt
TRBJ1-2 - TRBV4-3 few CASSQEHSLSNYGYTF TGCGCCAGCAGCCAAGAACATAGCCTTTCGAACTATGGCTACACCTTC
TRBJ2-1 - TRBV2 - CASKALAVDEQFF TGTGCCAGCAAGGCTTTAGCGGTAGATGAGCAGTTCTTC
TRBJ2-3 - TRBV29-1 - CSVGRDWGRRTDTQYF TGCAGCGTTGGGCGGGACTGGGGCAGGCGGACAGATACGCAGTATTTT
TRBJ1-5 - TRBV18 - CASSPINQPQHF TGTGCCAGCTCACCAATCAATCAGCCCCAGCATTTT
TRBJ1-5 - TRBV15 - CATSRGLQPQHF TGTGCCACCAGCAGAGGGCTTCAGCCCCAGCATTTT
TRBJ2-1 - TRBV18 - CASSPLEARPHNEQFF TGTGCCAGCTCACCACTCGAGGCTCGCCCCCACAATGAGCAGTTCTTC
TRBJ2-5 - TRBV29-1 - CSGEDVELEGPEETQYF TGCAGCGGGGAGGACGTCGAGTTGGAAGGGCCCGAAGAGACCCAGTACTTC
TRBJ2-3 - TRBV10-1 - CASSEGGGGTSTDTQYF TGCGCCAGCAGTGAGGGGGGCGGGGGAACTAGCACAGATACGCAGTATTTT
TRBJ2-2 - TRBV29-1 - CSVESGRFNTGELFF TGCAGCGTTGAAAGTGGCAGGTTTAACACCGGGGAGCTGTTTTTT
TRBJ2-7 TRBD1 TRBV7-9 - CASSPPGTGLKEQYF TGTGCCAGCAGCCCACCCGGGACAGGTCTTAAGGAGCAGTACTTC
TRBJ2-6 - TRBV7-2 - CASSPGPYGANVLTF TGTGCCAGCAGCCCAGGACCATATGGGGCCAACGTCCTGACTTTC
TRBJ2-6 - TRBV6-5 - CASKTPSSGANVLTF TGTGCCTCAAAGACACCTAGCTCTGGGGCCAACGTCCTGACTTTC
TRBJ1-2 TRBD1 TRBV6-4 - CASSDGTGGLNYGYTF TGTGCCAGCAGTGACGGGACAGGGGGCTTGAACTATGGCTACACCTTC
TRBJ1-1 - TRBV21-1 - CASSKTRRGLGIFAEAFF TGTGCCAGCAGCAAAACGCGTCGGGGGCTTGGAATTTTCGCTGAAGCTTTCTTT
TRBJ1-2 TRBD1 TRBV6-5 - CASRDRVLEGYTF TGTGCCAGCAGGGACAGGGTTTTAGAGGGCTACACCTTC
TRBJ1-2 TRBD1 TRBV27 - CASSPRTGEGYTF TGTGCCAGCAGTCCCCGGACAGGGGAGGGCTACACCTTC
TRBJ1-2 - TRBV2 - CASGAEKANYGYTF TGTGCCAGCGGAGCCGAGAAGGCTAACTATGGCTACACCTTC
TRBJ2-1 TRBD2 TRBV25-1 - CASSGSGRGAYNEQFF TGTGCCAGCAGTGGCTCAGGGCGGGGGGCTTACAATGAGCAGTTCTTC
TRBJ1-6 TRBD1 TRBV4-1 - CASSRHLDRGNSPLHF TGCGCCAGCAGCCGCCACTTGGACAGGGGGAATTCACCCCTCCACTTT
TRBJ1-1 - TRBV30 few CAWSVLRTEAFF TGTGCCTGGAGTGTACTAAGAACTGAAGCTTTCTTT
TRBJ1-1 TRBD1 TRBV7-9 - CASSPGGSRSAFF TGTGCCAGCAGCCCAGGGGGGAGCCGTAGTGCTTTCTTT
TRBJ1-3 TRBD1 TRBV3-1/TRBV3-2 - CASRKQGRTGNTIYF TGTGCCAGCAGAAAACAGGGGAGAACAGGAAACACCATATATTTT
TRBJ1-2 - TRBV7-2 - CASSLALVPGLPRGSGYTF TGTGCCAGCAGCTTAGCCCTAGTACCTGGGCTACCGCGGGGGTCGGGCTACACCTTC
TRBJ2-7 - TRBV5-8 - CASSDQGYYEQYF TGTGCCAGCAGCGACCAGGGATACTACGAGCAGTACTTC
TRBJ1-6 - TRBV12-3/TRBV12-4 - CASSGINSPLHF TGTGCCAGCAGTGGGATAAATTCACCCCTCCACTTT
TRBJ2-1 TRBD1 TRBV15 - CATSIGDRQYNEQFF TGTGCCACCAGCATTGGGGACAGGCAATACAATGAGCAGTTCTTC
TRBJ1-4 TRBD1 TRBV30 - CAWSVGQGAAEKLFF TGTGCCTGGAGTGTAGGACAGGGGGCTGCTGAAAAACTGTTTTTT
TRBJ2-5 - TRBV5-1 - CASSPQGRAGETQYF TGCGCCAGCAGCCCTCAGGGGAGGGCGGGAGAGACCCAGTACTTC
TRBJ2-5 - TRBV7-8 - CASSLSLSALTQYF TGTGCCAGCAGCTTAAGCTTGAGTGCGTTGACCCAGTACTTC
TRBJ2-5 - TRBV20-1 - CSALGETQYF TGCAGTGCTCTTGGGGAGACCCAGTACTTC
TRBJ2-3 - TRBV6-1 - CASSEGGTDTQYF TGTGCCAGCAGTGAAGGGGGCACAGATACGCAGTATTTT
TRBJ1-4 - TRBV30 - CAWTKRGRNEKLFF TGTGCCTGGACCAAGAGGGGGAGGAATGAAAAACTGTTTTTT